This T cell receptor (beta chain) was profiled in a study of T cell responses to AZD1222 COVID-19 vaccine. Regarding the study as a whole: Reports indicate that nearly half of spike-specific TCRs are directed at unmutated variant regions. Vaccine-associated CD4 TCRs ranged over spike, dominating at 160-218 and 743-854. Repertoires were sampled only after the peak T cell response.

V lost 4 bases to trimming and J lost 8 bases, with 16 bases between them. Germline V gene sequence: CDR1 SGHRS, CDR2 YFSETQ. This CDR3 contains 15 residues. As for this clone: Its antigen is unidentified.

The protocol was immunoSEQ multiplex PCR, while the TCRdb copy is restricted to in-frame clones and leaves out a portion. The profile shows about 76,000 clones, nearly 90% of them singletons. The sequence came from an adult in good health. The chain joins TRBV5-1 to TRBJ1-6; TRBD1 might be the D (6 bases). The sample was peripheral blood, taken on day 0 of AZD1222 vaccination. The CDR3 DNA reads as TGCGCCAGCAGCATGGACCATCCAGGGGATTCACCCCTCCACTTT. It encodes CASSMDHPGDSPLHF.